This T cell receptor (beta chain) came from a study of shared clonotypes between healthy human individuals. A word on this clone: Its antigen is not known.

Regarding the study as a whole: Shared across four donors were roughly 5% of the naive CD4 clonotypes. Non-shared clonotypes showed lower generation probabilities than clonotypes common to all four donors.

Data came from immunoSEQ multiplex PCR; TCRdb stores just in-frame clones and leaves some out. This sample has 2 million to 3 million clones, with approximately 93% found just once. The sequenced sample was naive CD4+ T cells from PBMCs. Subset specified: CD45RA+ positively selected. This TCR derives from a man younger than 30 in good health. Some clones in this sample may be carry-over from other donors' samples.

CDR3 region: CASTLTGSYEQYF. CDR3 DNA sequence: TGTGCCAGCACGTTGACAGGGTCCTACGAGCAGTACTTC. The J gene is TRBJ2-7, the V gene TRBV2; TRBD1 agrees at 7 bases. The V gene end was trimmed by 7 bases and the J gene end by 1 base; junction bases not matched to a gene: 4. CDR3 length equals 13 residues. Looked up from germline, CDR1 is SNHLY and CDR2 is FYNNEI.